This TCR beta chain stems from a study of shared clonotypes between healthy human individuals. This CDR3 contains 16 residues. CDR1 is MNHEY and CDR2 is SMNVEV in the germline V gene (reference sequence). The ends were cut back, 5 bases at V and 2 bases at J, with 16 bases in the middle. Adult Caucasians living in Nashville, Tennessee made up all of the donors. Execution of the assay was at deep level. Ten immunoSEQ deep assay plates were used by the authors to sequence unsorted PBMC DNA. Generated by immunoSEQ multiplex PCR, the TCRdb table keeps only in-frame clones and is missing some. Altogether some 510,000 clones are present, 70% to 80% being singletons, with the ten largest covering under 15%.

The rearrangement uses TRBV27 and TRBJ1-5; D is uncertain. Sequenced: PBMCs. This clonotype was sampled from a woman in her thirties or forties in good health. Some clones in this sample may be carry-over from other donors' samples. The CDR3 region is CASSQHPARRNQPQHF. The CDR3 nucleotides read TGTGCCAGCAGTCAGCACCCCGCCCGACGCAATCAGCCCCAGCATTTT.